The sequence of this TCR beta chain was determined in a study of early T cells in non-severe SARS-CoV-2 infection. After removal of 6 bases from V and 4 bases from J, the junction contained 10 bases not matched to a gene. The germline gives CDR1 MNHEY, CDR2 SVGEGT. The CDR3 totals 15 residues. TCRdb re-derived calls from the 5' RACE reads in MiXCR, one entry per CDR3 protein. The sample holds 35,000 to 45,000 distinct CDR3 sequences; 9.9% are singletons and the top ten take 12%. This sequence was found in an adult who was a healthcare worker with PCR-confirmed SARS-CoV-2 infection or an uninfected control (not recorded which). The chain uses TRBV6-2 or TRBV6-3 and TRBJ2-3, with TRBD1 identical over 7 bases. Sequencing input: whole blood. As DNA, the CDR3 is TGTGCCAGCAGAAGGGGGCCACCCCCGGCAGATACGCAGTATTTT. Translated: CASRRGPPPADTQYF.